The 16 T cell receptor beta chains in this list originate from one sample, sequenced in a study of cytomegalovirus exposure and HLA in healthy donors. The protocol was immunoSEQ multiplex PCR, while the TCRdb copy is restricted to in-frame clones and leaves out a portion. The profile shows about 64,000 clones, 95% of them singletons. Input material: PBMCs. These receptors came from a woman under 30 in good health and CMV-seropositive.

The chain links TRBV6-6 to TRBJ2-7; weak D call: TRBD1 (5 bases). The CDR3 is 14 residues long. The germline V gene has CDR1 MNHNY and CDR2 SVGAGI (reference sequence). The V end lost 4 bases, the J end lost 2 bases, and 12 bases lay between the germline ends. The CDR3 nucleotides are TGTGCCAGCAGTTCAGGGCGACAGACCTACGAGCAGTACTTC. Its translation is CASSSGRQTYEQYF.

The CDR3 DNA follows: TGTGCCAGTAGGTGGACAGGGTCTTCTGAAGAGCAGTACTTC. As protein: CASRWTGSSEEQYF. The genes are TRBV19 and TRBJ2-7, with 8 bases identical to TRBD1. V lost 6 bases to trimming and J lost 7 bases; unmatched junction nucleotides: 11. The CDR3 covers 14 residues. Germline V lookup: CDR1 LNHDA, CDR2 SQIVND (reference sequence).

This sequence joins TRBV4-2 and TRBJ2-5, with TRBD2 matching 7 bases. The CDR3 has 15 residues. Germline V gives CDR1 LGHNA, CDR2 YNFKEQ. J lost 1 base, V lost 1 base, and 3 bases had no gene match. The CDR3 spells CASSQGAGPQETQYF. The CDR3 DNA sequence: TGTGCCAGCAGCCAAGGAGCGGGGCCCCAAGAGACCCAGTACTTC.

CDR3 nucleotides: TGTGCCAGCAGCCGGACTGAAGGGGGTCACGGGGAGCTGTTTTTT. This translates into CASSRTEGGHGELFF. The rearrangement links TRBV7-2 to TRBJ2-2; a weak D match, TRBD1 (6 bases). V lost 5 bases, J lost 7 bases, and 17 bases lay in between. Looked up from germline, CDR1 is SGHTA and CDR2 is FQGNSA. The CDR3 covers 15 residues.

The CDR3 DNA reads TGCACCAGCATGTTTAGGGGATACACTGAAGCTTTCTTT. Encoded protein: CTSMFRGYTEAFF. J is TRBJ1-1 and V is TRBV1; TRBD1, as called in the table, went unchecked against the DNA. TRBV1 is classified as a pseudogene. The CDR3 runs 13 residues.

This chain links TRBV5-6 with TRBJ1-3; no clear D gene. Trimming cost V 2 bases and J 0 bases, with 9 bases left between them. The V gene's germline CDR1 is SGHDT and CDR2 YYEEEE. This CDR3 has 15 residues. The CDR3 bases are TGTGCCAGCAGCTTTCTGGGAGTCTCTGGAAACACCATATATTTT. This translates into CASSFLGVSGNTIYF.

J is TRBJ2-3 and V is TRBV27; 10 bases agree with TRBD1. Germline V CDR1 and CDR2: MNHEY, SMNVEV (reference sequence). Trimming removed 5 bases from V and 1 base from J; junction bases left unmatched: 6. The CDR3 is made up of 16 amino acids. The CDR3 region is CASSIATGGGTDTQYF. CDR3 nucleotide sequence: TGTGCCAGCAGTATCGCGACAGGGGGCGGCACAGATACGCAGTATTTT.

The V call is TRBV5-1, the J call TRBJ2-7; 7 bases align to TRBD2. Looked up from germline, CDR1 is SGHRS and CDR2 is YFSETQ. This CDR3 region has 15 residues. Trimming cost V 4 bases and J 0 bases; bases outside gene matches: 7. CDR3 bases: TGCGCCAGCAGCGCCGGGACTACAAGCTCCTACGAGCAGTACTTC. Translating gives CASSAGTTSSYEQYF.

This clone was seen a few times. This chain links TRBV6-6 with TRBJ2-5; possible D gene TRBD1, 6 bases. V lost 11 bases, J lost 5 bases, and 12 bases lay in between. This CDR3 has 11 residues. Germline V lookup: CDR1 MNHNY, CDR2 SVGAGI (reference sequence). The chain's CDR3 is CAEGVGETQYF. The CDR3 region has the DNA TGTGCCGAGGGGGTGGGGGAGACCCAGTACTTC.

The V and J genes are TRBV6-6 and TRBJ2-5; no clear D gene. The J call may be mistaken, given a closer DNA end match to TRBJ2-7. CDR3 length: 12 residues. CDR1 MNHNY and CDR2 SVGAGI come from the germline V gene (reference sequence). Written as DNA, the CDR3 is TGTGCCAGCAGTTACTCGAAGTACGAGCAGTACTTC. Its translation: CASSYSKYEQYF.

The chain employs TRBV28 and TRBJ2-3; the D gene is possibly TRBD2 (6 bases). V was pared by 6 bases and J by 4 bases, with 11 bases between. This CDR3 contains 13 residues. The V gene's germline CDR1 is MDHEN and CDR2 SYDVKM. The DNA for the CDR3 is TGTGCCAGCAGGCGGGATCCCCCAGATACGCAGTATTTT. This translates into CASRRDPPDTQYF.

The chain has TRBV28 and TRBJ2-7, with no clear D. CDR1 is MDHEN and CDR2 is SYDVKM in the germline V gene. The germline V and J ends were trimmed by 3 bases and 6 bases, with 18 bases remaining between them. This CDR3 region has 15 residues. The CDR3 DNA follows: TGTGCCAGCAGTTTTTGGGCACAAAAACCCGGCGAGCAGTACTTC. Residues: CASSFWAQKPGEQYF.

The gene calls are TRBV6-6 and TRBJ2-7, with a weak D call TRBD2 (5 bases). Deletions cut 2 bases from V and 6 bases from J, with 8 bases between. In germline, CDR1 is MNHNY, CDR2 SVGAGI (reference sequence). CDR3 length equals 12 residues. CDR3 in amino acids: CASSYETSEQYF. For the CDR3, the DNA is TGTGCCAGCAGTTACGAAACTAGCGAGCAGTACTTC.

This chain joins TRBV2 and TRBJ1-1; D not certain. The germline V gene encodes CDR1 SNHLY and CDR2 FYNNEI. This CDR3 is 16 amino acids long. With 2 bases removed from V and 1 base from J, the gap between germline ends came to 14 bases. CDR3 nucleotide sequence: TGTGCCAGCAGTGAACTGGACTGGGCGGGGAACACTGAAGCTTTCTTT. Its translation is CASSELDWAGNTEAFF.

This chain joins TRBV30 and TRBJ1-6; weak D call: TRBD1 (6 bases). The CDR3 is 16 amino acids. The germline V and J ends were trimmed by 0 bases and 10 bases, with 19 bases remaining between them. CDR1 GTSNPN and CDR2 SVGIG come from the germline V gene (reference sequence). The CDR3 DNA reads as TGTGCCTGGAGTGTTCCTACAGGGAAACTGGGCTCACCCCTCCACTTT. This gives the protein CAWSVPTGKLGSPLHF.

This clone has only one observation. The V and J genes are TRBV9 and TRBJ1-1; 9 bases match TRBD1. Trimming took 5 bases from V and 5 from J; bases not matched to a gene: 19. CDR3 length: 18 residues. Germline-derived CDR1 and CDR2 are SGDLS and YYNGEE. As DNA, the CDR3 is TGTGCCAGCAGTGAAACACCCGGGACAGGGAAGCTCTTGACTGAAGCTTTCTTT. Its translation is CASSETPGTGKLLTEAFF. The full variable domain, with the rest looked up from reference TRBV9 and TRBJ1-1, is DSGVTQTPKHLITATGQRVTLRCSPRSGDLSVYWYQQSLDQGLQFLIQYYNGEERAKGNILERFSAQQFPDLHSELNLSSLELGDSALYFCASSETPGTGKLLTEAFFGQGTRLTVV.